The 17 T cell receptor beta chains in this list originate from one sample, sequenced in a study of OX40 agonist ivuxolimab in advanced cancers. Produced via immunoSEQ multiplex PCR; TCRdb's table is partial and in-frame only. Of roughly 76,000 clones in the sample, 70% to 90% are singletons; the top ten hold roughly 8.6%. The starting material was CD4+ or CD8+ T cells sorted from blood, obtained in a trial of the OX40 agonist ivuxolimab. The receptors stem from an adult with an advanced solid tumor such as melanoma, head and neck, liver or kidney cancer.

CDR3 sequence: CATRDYNQPQHF. CDR3 nucleotides: TGTGCCACCCGGGATTATAATCAGCCCCAGCATTTT. The J gene is TRBJ1-5, the V gene TRBV28; D remains ambiguous. The CDR3 extends over 12 amino acids. Trimming pared 10 bases from V and 4 bases from J, leaving 11 bases between. Germline CDR1 and CDR2: MDHEN and SYDVKM. The whole variable domain, filled in from reference TRBV28 and TRBJ1-5, reads DVKVTQSSRYLVKRTGEKVFLECVQDMDHENMFWYRQDPGLGLRLIYFSYDVKMKEKGDIPEGYSVSREKKERFSLILESASTNQTSMYLCATRDYNQPQHFGDGTRLSIL.

CDR3: CASSSSGSPLHF. The CDR3 DNA reads as TGTGCCAGCAGCTCAAGCGGTTCACCCCTCCACTTT. This chain connects TRBV9 to TRBJ1-6; D ambiguous. V was pared by 4 bases and J by 9 bases, with 8 bases between. Germline-derived CDR1 and CDR2 are SGDLS and YYNGEE. CDR3 size: 12 residues.

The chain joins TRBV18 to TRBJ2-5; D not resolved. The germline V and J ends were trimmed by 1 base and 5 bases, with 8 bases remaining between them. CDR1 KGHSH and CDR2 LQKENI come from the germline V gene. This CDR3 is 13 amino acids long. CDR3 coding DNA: TGTGCCAGCTCACCACTAGATGTGGAGACCCAGTACTTC. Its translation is CASSPLDVETQYF.

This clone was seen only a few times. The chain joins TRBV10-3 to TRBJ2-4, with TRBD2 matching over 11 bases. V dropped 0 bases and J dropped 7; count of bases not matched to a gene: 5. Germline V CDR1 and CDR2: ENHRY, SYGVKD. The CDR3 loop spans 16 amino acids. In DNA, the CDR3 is TGTGCCATCAGTGAGTCCGCGACTAGCGGGGTCAACATTCAGTACTTC. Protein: CAISESATSGVNIQYF.

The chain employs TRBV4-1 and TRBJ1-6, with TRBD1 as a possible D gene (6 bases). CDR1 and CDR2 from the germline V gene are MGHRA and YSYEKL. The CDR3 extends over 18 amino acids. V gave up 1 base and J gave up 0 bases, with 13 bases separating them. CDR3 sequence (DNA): TGCGCCAGCAGCCAAGTTTTCCAGGGGAGCTCCTATAATTCACCCCTCCACTTT. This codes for CASSQVFQGSSYNSPLHF.

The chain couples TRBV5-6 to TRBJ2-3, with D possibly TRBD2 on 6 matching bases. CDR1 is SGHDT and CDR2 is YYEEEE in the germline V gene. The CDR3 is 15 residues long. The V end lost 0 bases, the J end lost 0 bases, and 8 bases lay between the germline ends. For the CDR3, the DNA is TGTGCCAGCAGCTTGGTCGGGGGAAGCACAGATACGCAGTATTTT. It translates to CASSLVGGSTDTQYF.

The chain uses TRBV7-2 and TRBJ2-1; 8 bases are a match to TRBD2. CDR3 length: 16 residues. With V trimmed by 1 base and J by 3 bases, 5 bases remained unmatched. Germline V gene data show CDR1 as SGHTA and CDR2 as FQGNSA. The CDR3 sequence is CASSLGAGGFYNEQFF. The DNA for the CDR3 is TGTGCCAGCAGCTTAGGCGCGGGGGGCTTCTACAATGAGCAGTTCTTC.

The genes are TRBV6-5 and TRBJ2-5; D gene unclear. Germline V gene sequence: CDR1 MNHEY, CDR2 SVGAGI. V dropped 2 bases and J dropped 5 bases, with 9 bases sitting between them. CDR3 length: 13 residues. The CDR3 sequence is CASSYPGAETQYF. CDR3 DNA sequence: TGTGCCAGCAGTTACCCAGGAGCCGAGACCCAGTACTTC.

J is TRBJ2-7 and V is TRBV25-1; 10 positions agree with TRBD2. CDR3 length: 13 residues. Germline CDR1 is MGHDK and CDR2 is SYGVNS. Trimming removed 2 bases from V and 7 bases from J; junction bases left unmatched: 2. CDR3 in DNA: TGTGCCAGCAGTGAAGGGGGACTAGCGGAGCAGTACTTC. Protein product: CASSEGGLAEQYF.

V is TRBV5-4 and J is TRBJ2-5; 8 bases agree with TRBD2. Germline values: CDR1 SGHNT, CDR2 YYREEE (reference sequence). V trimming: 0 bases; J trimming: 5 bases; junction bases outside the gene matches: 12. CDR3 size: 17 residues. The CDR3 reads CASSLATSGLKGETQYF. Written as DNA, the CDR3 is TGTGCCAGCAGCTTGGCCACTAGCGGACTAAAGGGGGAGACCCAGTACTTC.

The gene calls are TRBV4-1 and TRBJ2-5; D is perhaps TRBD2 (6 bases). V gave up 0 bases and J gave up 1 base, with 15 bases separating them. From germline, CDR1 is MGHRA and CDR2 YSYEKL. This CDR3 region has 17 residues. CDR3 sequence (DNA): TGCGCCAGCAGCCAAGAGTCGGGACTCAAGAGCCAAGAGACCCAGTACTTC. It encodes CASSQESGLKSQETQYF.

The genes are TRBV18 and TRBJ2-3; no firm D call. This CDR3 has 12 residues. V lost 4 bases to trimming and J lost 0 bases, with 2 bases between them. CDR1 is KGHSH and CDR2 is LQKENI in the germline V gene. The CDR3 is CASSRSTDTQYF. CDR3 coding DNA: TGTGCCAGCTCACGGAGCACAGATACGCAGTATTTT. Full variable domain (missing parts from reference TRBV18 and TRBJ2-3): NAGVMQNPRHLVRRRGQEARLRCSPMKGHSHVYWYRQLPEEGLKFMVYLQKENIIDESGMPKERFSAEFPKEGPSILRIQQVVRGDSAAYFCASSRSTDTQYFGPGTRLTVL.

The CDR3 region has the DNA TGTGCCAGCAGTTCTGGGACAGGGGGGACAGATACGCAGTATTTT. It yields the protein CASSSGTGGTDTQYF. The chain employs TRBV28 and TRBJ2-3; 11 bases align to TRBD1. J lost 3 bases, V lost 4 bases, and 3 bases had no gene match. This CDR3 is 15 amino acids long. CDR1 and CDR2 from the germline V gene are MDHEN and SYDVKM. The full variable domain, rest sourced from reference TRBV28 and TRBJ2-3, is DVKVTQSSRYLVKRTGEKVFLECVQDMDHENMFWYRQDPGLGLRLIYFSYDVKMKEKGDIPEGYSVSREKKERFSLILESASTNQTSMYLCASSSGTGGTDTQYFGPGTRLTVL.

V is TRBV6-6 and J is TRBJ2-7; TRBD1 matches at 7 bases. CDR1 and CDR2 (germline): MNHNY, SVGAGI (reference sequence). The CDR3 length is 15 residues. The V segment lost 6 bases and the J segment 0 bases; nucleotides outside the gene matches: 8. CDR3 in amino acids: CASRGMDRSSYEQYF. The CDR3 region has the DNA TGTGCCAGCAGGGGGATGGACAGGAGCTCCTACGAGCAGTACTTC.

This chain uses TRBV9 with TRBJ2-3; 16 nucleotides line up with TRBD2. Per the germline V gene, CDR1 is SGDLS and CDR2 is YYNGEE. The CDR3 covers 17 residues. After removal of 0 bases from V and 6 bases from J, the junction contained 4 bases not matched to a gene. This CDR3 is CASSVEGLAGGPDTQYF. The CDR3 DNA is TGTGCCAGCAGCGTAGAGGGACTAGCGGGAGGGCCGGATACGCAGTATTTT. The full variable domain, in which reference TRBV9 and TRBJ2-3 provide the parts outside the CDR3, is DSGVTQTPKHLITATGQRVTLRCSPRSGDLSVYWYQQSLDQGLQFLIQYYNGEERAKGNILERFSAQQFPDLHSELNLSSLELGDSALYFCASSVEGLAGGPDTQYFGPGTRLTVL.

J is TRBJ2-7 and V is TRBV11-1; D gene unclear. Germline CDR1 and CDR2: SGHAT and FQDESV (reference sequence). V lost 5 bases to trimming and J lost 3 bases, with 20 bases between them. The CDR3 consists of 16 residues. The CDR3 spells CASSPNWLGNYYEQYF. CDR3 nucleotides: TGTGCCAGCAGCCCCAATTGGCTGGGGAATTACTACGAGCAGTACTTC.

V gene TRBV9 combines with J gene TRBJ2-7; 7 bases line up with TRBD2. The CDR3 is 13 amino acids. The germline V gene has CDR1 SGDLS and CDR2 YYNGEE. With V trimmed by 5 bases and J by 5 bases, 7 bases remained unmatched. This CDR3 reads CASSWRESDEQYF. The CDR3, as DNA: TGTGCCAGCAGTTGGCGGGAGTCGGACGAGCAGTACTTC.